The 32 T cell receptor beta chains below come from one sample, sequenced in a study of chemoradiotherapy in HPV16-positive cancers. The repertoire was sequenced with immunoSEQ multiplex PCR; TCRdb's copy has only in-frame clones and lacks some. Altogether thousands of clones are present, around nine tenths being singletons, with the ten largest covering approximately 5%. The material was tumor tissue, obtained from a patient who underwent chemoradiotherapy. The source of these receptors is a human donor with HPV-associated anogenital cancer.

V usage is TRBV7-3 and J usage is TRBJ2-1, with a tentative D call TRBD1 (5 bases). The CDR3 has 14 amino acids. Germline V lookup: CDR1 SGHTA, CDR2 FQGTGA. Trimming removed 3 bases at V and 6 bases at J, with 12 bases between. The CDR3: CASSFSDSSNEQFF. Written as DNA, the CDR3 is TGTGCCAGCAGCTTTAGTGACAGCTCCAATGAGCAGTTCTTC. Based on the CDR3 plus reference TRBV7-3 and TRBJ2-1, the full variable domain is GAGVSQTPSNKVTEKGKYVELRCDPISGHTALYWYRQSLGQGPEFLIYFQGTGAADDSGLPNDRFFAVRPEGSVSTLKIQRTERGDSAVYLCASSFSDSSNEQFFGPGTRLTVL.

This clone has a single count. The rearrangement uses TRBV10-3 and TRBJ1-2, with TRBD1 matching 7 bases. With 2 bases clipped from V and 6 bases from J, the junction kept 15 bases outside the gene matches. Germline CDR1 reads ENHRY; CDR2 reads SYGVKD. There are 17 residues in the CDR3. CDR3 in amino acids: CAISEEAGGRVLNGYTF. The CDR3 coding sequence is TGTGCCATCAGTGAGGAGGCAGGGGGTAGGGTGCTAAATGGCTACACCTTC.

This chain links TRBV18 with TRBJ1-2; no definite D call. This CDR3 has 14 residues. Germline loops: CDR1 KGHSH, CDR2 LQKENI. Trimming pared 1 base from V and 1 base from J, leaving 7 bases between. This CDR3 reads CASSPRTRNYGYTF. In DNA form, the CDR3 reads TGTGCCAGCTCACCACGTACCCGTAACTATGGCTACACCTTC.

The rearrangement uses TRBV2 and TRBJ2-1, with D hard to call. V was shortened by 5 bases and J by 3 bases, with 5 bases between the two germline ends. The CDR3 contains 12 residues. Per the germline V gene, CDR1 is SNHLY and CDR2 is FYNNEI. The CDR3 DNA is TGTGCCAGCAGTTGCTTCTACAATGAGCAGTTCTTC. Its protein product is CASSCFYNEQFF.

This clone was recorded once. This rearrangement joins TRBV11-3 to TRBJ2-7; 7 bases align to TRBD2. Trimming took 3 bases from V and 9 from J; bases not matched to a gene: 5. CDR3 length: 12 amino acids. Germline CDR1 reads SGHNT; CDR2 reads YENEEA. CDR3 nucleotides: TGTGCCAGCAGCTTGACTAGCTCAGCGCAGTACTTC. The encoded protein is CASSLTSSAQYF. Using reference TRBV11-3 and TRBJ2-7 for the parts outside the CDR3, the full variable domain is EAGVVQSPRYKIIEKKQPVAFWCNPISGHNTLYWYLQNLGQGPELLIRYENEEAVDDSQLPKDRFSAERLKGVDSTLKIQPAELGDSAVYLCASSLTSSAQYFGPGTRLTVT.

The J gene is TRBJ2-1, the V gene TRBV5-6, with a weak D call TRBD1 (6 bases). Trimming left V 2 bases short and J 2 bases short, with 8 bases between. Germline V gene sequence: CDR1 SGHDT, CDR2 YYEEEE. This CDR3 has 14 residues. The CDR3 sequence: CASSLQGTYNEQFF. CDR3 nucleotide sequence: TGTGCCAGCAGCTTACAGGGCACCTACAATGAGCAGTTCTTC.

CDR3 amino acids: CASSLAAGSVPYEQYF. CDR3 nucleotides: TGTGCCAGCAGCTTAGCGGCAGGGTCAGTTCCCTACGAGCAGTACTTC. The genes are TRBV7-2 and TRBJ2-7; a possible D gene is TRBD1 (5 bases). The CDR3 sequence is 16 residues long. V lost 0 bases to trimming and J lost 2 bases, with 14 bases between them. Looked up from germline, CDR1 is SGHTA and CDR2 is FQGNSA.

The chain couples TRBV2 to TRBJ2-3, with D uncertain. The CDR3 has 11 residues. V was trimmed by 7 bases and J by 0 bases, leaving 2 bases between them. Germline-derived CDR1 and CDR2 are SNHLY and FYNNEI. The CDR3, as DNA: TGTGCCAGCACCAGCACAGATACGCAGTATTTT. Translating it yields CASTSTDTQYF.

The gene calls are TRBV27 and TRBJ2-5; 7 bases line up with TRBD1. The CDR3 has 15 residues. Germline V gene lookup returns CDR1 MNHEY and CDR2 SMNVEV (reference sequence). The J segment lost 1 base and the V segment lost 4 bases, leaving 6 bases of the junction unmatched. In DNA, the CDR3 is TGTGCCAGCAGTTCGCTACAGGGGCGCCAAGAGACCCAGTACTTC. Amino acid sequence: CASSSLQGRQETQYF.

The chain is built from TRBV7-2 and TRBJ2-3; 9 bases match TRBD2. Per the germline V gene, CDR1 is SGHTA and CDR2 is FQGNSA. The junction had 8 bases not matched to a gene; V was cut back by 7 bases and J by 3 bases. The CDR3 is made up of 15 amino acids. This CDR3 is CASTLTSGETDTQYF. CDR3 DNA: TGTGCCAGCACCCTGACTAGCGGAGAGACAGATACGCAGTATTTT.

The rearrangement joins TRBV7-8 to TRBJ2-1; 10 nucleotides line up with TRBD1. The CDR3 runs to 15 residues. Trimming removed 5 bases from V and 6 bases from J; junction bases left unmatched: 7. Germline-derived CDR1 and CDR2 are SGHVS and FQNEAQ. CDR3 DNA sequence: TGTGCCAGCAGCCCCAGGGGACAGGGGTTCAATGAGCAGTTCTTC. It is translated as CASSPRGQGFNEQFF.

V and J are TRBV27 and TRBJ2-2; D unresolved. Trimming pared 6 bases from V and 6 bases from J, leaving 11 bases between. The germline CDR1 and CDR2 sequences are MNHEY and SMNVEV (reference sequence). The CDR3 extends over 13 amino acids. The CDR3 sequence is CASSSINAGELFF. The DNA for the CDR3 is TGTGCCAGCAGCTCGATAAACGCCGGGGAGCTGTTTTTT.

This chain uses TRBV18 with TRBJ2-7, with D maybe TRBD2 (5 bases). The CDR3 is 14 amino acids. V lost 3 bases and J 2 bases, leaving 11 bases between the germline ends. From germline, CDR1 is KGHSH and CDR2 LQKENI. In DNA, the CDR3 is TGTGCCAGCTCACCCTCGGGAATCCCCTACGAGCAGTACTTC. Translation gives CASSPSGIPYEQYF.

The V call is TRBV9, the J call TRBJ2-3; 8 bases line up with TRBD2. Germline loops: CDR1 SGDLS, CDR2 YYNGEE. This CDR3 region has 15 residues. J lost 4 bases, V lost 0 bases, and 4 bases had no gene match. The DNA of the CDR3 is TGTGCCAGCAGCGTAGTGGGACTAGATCCAGATACGCAGTATTTT. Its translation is CASSVVGLDPDTQYF.

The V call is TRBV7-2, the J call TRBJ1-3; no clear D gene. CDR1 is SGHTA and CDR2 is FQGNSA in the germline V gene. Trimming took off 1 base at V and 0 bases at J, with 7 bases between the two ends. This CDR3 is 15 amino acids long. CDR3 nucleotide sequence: TGTGCCAGCAGCTTAGTAACCTCCTCTGGAAACACCATATATTTT. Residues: CASSLVTSSGNTIYF.

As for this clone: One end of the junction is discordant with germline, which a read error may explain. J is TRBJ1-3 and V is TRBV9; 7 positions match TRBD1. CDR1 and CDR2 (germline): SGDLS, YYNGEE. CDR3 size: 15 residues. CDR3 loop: CASGVVGQAGNTIYF. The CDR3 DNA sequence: TGTGCCAGCGGCGTTGTCGGACAGGCTGGAAACACCATATATTTT.

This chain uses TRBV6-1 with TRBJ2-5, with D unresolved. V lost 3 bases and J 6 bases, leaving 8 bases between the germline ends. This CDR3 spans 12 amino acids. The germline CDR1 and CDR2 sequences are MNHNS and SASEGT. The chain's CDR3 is CASSDWSQTQYF. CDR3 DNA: TGTGCCAGCAGTGATTGGTCCCAGACCCAGTACTTC.

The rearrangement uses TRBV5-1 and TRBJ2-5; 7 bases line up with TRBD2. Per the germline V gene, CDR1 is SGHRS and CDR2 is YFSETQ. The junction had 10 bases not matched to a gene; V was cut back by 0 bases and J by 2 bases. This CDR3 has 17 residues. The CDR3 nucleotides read TGCGCCAGCAGCTTGGTGGGGTCTTCTAGCGGACAAGAGACCCAGTACTTC. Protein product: CASSLVGSSSGQETQYF.

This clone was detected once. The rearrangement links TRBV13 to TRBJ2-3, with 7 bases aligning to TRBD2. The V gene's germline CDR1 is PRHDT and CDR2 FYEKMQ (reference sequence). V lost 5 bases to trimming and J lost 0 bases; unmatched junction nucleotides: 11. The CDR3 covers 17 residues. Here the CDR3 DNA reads TGTGCCAGCAGCCCTCTAGCGGCCCTTACTAGCACAGATACGCAGTATTTT. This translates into CASSPLAALTSTDTQYF.

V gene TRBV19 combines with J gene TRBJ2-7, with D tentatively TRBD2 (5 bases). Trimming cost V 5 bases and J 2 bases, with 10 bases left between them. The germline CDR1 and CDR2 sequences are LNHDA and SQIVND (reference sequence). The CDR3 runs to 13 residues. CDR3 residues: CASSSDGAYEQYF. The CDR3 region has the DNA TGTGCCAGTAGTTCCGACGGGGCCTACGAGCAGTACTTC.

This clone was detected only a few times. The CDR3 region is CASSLATGNEQYF. The CDR3 DNA follows: TGTGCCAGCAGCTTAGCGACAGGGAACGAGCAGTACTTC. V and J are TRBV7-6 and TRBJ2-7; 7 bases line up with TRBD1. Germline-derived CDR1 and CDR2 are SGHVS and FNYEAQ. V dropped 0 bases and J dropped 5; count of bases not matched to a gene: 1. The CDR3 totals 13 residues. Filled out from reference TRBV7-6 and TRBJ2-7, the complete variable domain reads GAGVSQSPRYKVTKRGQDVALRCDPISGHVSLYWYRQALGQGPEFLTYFNYEAQQDKSGLPNDRFSAERPEGSISTLTIQRTEQRDSAMYRCASSLATGNEQYFGPGTRLTVT.

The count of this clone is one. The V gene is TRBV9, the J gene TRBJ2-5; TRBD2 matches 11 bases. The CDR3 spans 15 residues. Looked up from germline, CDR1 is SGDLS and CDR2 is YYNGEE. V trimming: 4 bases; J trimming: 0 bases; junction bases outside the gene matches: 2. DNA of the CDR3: TGTGCCAGCAGCTTTAGCGGGAGGGACCAAGAGACCCAGTACTTC. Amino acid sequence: CASSFSGRDQETQYF.

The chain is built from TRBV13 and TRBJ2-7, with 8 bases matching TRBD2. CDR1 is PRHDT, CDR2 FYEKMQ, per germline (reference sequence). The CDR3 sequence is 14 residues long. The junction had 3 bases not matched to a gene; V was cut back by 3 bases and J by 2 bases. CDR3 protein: CASSFGAGAYEQYF. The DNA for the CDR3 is TGTGCCAGCAGCTTCGGAGCGGGAGCCTACGAGCAGTACTTC.

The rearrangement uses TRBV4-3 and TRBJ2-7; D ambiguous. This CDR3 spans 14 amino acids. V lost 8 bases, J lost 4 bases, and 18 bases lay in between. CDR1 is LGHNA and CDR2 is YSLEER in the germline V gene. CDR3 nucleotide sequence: TGCGCCAGCTCAAAAGGCGAAGGTTGGTACGAGCAGTACTTC. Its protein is CASSKGEGWYEQYF.

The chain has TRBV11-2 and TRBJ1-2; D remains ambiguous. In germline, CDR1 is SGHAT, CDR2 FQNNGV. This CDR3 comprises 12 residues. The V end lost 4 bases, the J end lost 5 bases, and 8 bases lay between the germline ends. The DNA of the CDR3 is TGTGCCAGCAGCTCGGGATTTTATGGCTACACCTTC. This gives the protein CASSSGFYGYTF.

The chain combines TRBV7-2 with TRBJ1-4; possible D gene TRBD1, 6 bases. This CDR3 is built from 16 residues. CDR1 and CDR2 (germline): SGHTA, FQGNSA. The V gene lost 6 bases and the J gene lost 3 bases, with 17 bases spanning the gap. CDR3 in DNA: TGTGCCAGCAGTCAAAGCCAGGGGATGCCTAATGAAAAACTGTTTTTT. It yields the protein CASSQSQGMPNEKLFF.

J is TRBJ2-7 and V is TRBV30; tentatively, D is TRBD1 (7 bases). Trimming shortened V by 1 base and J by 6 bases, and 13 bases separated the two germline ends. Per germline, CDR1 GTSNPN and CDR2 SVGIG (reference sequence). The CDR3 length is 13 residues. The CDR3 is CAWSASQGGEQYF. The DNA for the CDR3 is TGTGCCTGGAGTGCATCGCAGGGGGGCGAGCAGTACTTC.

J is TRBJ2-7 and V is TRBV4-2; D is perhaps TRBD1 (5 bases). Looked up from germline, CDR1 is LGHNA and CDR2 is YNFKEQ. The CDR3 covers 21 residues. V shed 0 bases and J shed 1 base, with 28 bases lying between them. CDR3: CASSQDLIAGLLVGDSYEQYF. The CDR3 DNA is TGTGCCAGCAGCCAAGACCTAATTGCCGGGCTACTCGTAGGGGATTCCTACGAGCAGTACTTC.

This CDR3 reads CASSLTAGESGEQYF. CDR3 coding DNA: TGTGCCAGCAGCTTAACGGCGGGAGAATCGGGAGAGCAGTACTTC. The chain joins TRBV7-3 to TRBJ2-7, with TRBD2 identical over 7 bases. V was pared by 0 bases and J by 7 bases, with 9 bases of the junction left unmatched. CDR1 and CDR2 from the germline V gene are SGHTA and FQGTGA. The CDR3 spans 15 residues.

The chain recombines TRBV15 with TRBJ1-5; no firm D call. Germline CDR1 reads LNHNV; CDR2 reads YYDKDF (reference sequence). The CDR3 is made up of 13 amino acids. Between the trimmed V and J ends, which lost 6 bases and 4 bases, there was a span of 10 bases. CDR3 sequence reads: CATRSGGNQPQHF. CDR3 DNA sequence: TGTGCCACCAGATCAGGTGGAAATCAGCCCCAGCATTTT.

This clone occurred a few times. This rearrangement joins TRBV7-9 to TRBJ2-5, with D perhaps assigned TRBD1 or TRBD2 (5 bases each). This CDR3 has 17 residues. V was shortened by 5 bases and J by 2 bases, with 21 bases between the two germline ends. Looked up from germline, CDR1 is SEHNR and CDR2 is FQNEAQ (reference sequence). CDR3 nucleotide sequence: TGTGCCAGCAGCGCCGGGGCGTGGGGTTTAGGACAAGAGACCCAGTACTTC. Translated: CASSAGAWGLGQETQYF.

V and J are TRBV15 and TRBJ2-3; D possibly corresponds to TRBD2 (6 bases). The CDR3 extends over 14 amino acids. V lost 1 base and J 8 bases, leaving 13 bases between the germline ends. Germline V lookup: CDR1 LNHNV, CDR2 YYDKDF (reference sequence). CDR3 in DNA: TGTGCCACCAGCAGAGTAGCGGACCAGGGTACGCAGTATTTT. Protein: CATSRVADQGTQYF.